The 18 T cell receptor beta chains below were found in one sample sequenced in a study of early T cells in non-severe SARS-CoV-2 infection. TCRdb itself ran the 5' RACE reads through MiXCR, one entry per CDR3 protein. In the table there are more than 90,000 distinct CDR3 sequences, about 12% of which are singletons. Sequenced sample: whole blood. Source of these receptors: an adult who was a healthcare worker with PCR-confirmed SARS-CoV-2 infection or an uninfected control (not recorded which).

The gene calls are TRBV2 and TRBJ2-3, with 14 bases matching TRBD2. The V segment lost 5 bases and the J segment 6 bases; nucleotides outside the gene matches: 13. Germline CDR1 and CDR2: SNHLY and FYNNEI. CDR3 size: 18 residues. The CDR3 sequence: CASSFPGTSGGPADTQYF. The CDR3 DNA reads TGTGCCAGCAGTTTCCCGGGGACTAGCGGGGGCCCGGCGGATACGCAGTATTTT.

This chain links TRBV6-2 or TRBV6-3 with TRBJ2-7; D is uncertain. Germline CDR1 reads MNHEY; CDR2 reads SVGEGT. V lost 0 bases and J 7 bases, leaving 7 bases between the germline ends. This CDR3 contains 12 residues. The CDR3 region is CASSYSPTEQYF. The CDR3 DNA is TGTGCCAGCAGTTACTCGCCTACTGAGCAGTACTTC.

The table lists this clonotype with a few counts. The DNA for the CDR3 is TGTGCCAGCCTTAGGTCAGGGTCCAGAGTAGAGCAGTACTTC. Protein sequence: CASLRSGSRVEQYF. The chain carries TRBV28 and TRBJ2-7, with D tentatively TRBD1 (5 bases). The CDR3 totals 14 residues. Germline values: CDR1 MDHEN, CDR2 SYDVKM. Trimming pared 8 bases from V and 7 bases from J, leaving 21 bases between.

This clonotype has just a few counts. The chain combines TRBV9 with TRBJ2-7; D is perhaps TRBD2 (6 bases). V was trimmed by 0 bases and J by 2 bases, leaving 9 bases between them. Per the germline V gene, CDR1 is SGDLS and CDR2 is YYNGEE. The length of the CDR3 is 14 residues. CDR3 region: CASSVAGGPYEQYF. CDR3 sequence (DNA): TGTGCCAGCAGCGTAGCTGGAGGGCCCTACGAGCAGTACTTC.

This clonotype has a count of ten or more. This sequence joins TRBV12-3 or TRBV12-4 and TRBJ2-4; D gene unclear. The CDR3 spans 13 residues. V lost 1 base, J lost 6 bases, and 7 bases lay in between. CDR3 amino acids: CASSLGPVNIQYF. The CDR3 bases are TGTGCCAGCAGTTTAGGGCCAGTAAACATTCAGTACTTC.

Comments on this clonotype: Given a much more abundant clone one base away, this may be a read error. The rearrangement uses TRBV11-2 and TRBJ2-5; 7 bases line up with TRBD1. CDR1 SGHAT and CDR2 FQNNGV come from the germline V gene. Trimming at V came to 1 base and at J to 4 bases, leaving 9 bases not matched to a gene. The CDR3 totals 16 residues. CDR3 protein: CASSLVRTGVGETQYF. DNA for the CDR3: TGTGCCAGCAGCTTAGTTAGGACAGGTGTTGGAGAGACCCAGTACTTC.

This clonotype was recorded many times. For the CDR3, the DNA is TGTGCCAGCAGCCAAGATTTTGGGGTAAGCGATGAGCAGTTCTTC. Its protein is CASSQDFGVSDEQFF. The chain couples TRBV3-2 to TRBJ2-1. TRBV3-2 is given as a pseudogene. The length of the CDR3 is 15 residues.

This clonotype was seen more than once but under ten times. The chain joins TRBV6-6 to TRBJ2-7, with D tentatively TRBD1 (5 bases). The CDR3 consists of 11 residues. CDR1 and CDR2 (germline): MNHNY, SVGAGI (reference sequence). Deletions cut 10 bases from V and 7 bases from J, with 14 bases between. CDR3 loop: CATQRGGEQYF. The CDR3 DNA is TGTGCCACCCAAAGGGGTGGAGAGCAGTACTTC.

This clonotype came up a few times. The CDR3 region has the DNA TGTGCCAGCAGCTTAGATGGATTCGAAAAACTGTTTTTT. Amino acids: CASSLDGFEKLFF. The chain recombines TRBV7-9 with TRBJ1-4; D is unclear. There are 13 residues in the CDR3. Trimming stripped 1 base from V and 8 bases from J, with 8 bases between. Germline V lookup: CDR1 SEHNR, CDR2 FQNEAQ (reference sequence).

This clonotype was detected a few times. V usage is TRBV4-1 and J usage is TRBJ2-3; D might be TRBD2 (6 bases). The CDR3 contains 19 residues. V dropped 1 base and J dropped 0 bases, with 20 bases sitting between them. In germline, CDR1 is MGHRA, CDR2 YSYEKL. CDR3 DNA sequence: TGCGCCAGCAGCCAAGCATCAGTAGTAGGTGGGACTAGCACAGATACGCAGTATTTT. It specifies CASSQASVVGGTSTDTQYF.

In this sample, this clonotype turned up a few times. The J gene is TRBJ1-4, the V gene TRBV5-4; TRBD1 aligns across 12 bases. The CDR3 length is 15 residues. V was pared by 3 bases and J by 8 bases, with 5 bases of the junction left unmatched. Germline CDR1 is SGHNT and CDR2 is YYREEE (reference sequence). The CDR3 nucleotides read TGTGCCAGCAGCTACGGGGACAGGGGGCAGGAAAAACTGTTTTTT. Its protein is CASSYGDRGQEKLFF.

J is TRBJ2-1 and V is TRBV3-1; D is ambiguous. Germline assignment: CDR1 LGHDT and CDR2 YNNKEL (reference sequence). The CDR3 spans 12 residues. V dropped 5 bases and J dropped 7 bases, with 9 bases sitting between them. Written as DNA, the CDR3 is TGTGCCAGCAGCGAGGTACCGAATGAGCAGTTCTTC. Protein: CASSEVPNEQFF.

In this sample, this clonotype turned up many times. V and J are TRBV5-1 and TRBJ1-6, with TRBD1 matching 10 bases. The J segment lost 14 bases and the V segment lost 4 bases, leaving 6 bases of the junction unmatched. Germline CDR1 reads SGHRS; CDR2 reads YFSETQ. This CDR3 region has 13 residues. CDR3: CASSAGQGTTLHF. DNA of the CDR3: TGCGCCAGCAGCGCGGGACAGGGGACCACCCTCCACTTT.

A few counts support this clonotype. The chain links TRBV11-2 to TRBJ2-6; D gene ambiguous. This CDR3 has 16 amino acids. From germline, CDR1 is SGHAT and CDR2 FQNNGV. Trimming cost V 5 bases and J 4 bases, with 15 bases left between them. CDR3 in DNA: TGTGCCAGCAGCCCGGGTCGGACCTCGGGGGCCAACGTCCTGACTTTC. As protein: CASSPGRTSGANVLTF.

This clonotype was detected ten times or more. This chain connects TRBV5-1 to TRBJ1-1, with TRBD1 as a possible D gene (5 bases). This CDR3 spans 14 amino acids. Looked up from germline, CDR1 is SGHRS and CDR2 is YFSETQ. Trimming cost V 0 bases and J 3 bases, with 9 bases left between them. The CDR3 DNA reads TGCGCCAGCAGCTTGGGACAGACATACACTGAAGCTTTCTTT. Translated, it gives CASSLGQTYTEAFF.

This clonotype showed up many times. This chain joins TRBV4-1 and TRBJ2-2, with TRBD2 matching over 9 bases. Unmatched junction bases numbered 7, after V lost 0 bases and J lost 2 bases. Germline V gene data show CDR1 as MGHRA and CDR2 as YSYEKL. The CDR3 is made up of 18 amino acids. The CDR3 nucleotides are TGCGCCAGCAGCCAAGATTGGCTAGCGGGGACCAACACCGGGGAGCTGTTTTTT. Residues: CASSQDWLAGTNTGELFF.

V is TRBV15 and J is TRBJ1-3; D not resolved. Trimming shortened V by 3 bases and J by 0 bases, and 6 bases separated the two germline ends. CDR3 size: 14 residues. The germline CDR1 and CDR2 sequences are LNHNV and YYDKDF (reference sequence). The CDR3 region is CATSSRNSGNTIYF. The DNA for the CDR3 is TGTGCCACCAGCAGCCGGAACTCTGGAAACACCATATATTTT.

The chain uses TRBV7-9 and TRBJ1-1, with D uncertain. Deletions cut 3 bases from V and 8 bases from J, with 10 bases between. The germline V gene encodes CDR1 SEHNR and CDR2 FQNEAQ (reference sequence). The CDR3 consists of 12 residues. CDR3 protein: CASSFGAGEAFF. The CDR3, as DNA: TGTGCCAGCAGCTTCGGAGCGGGGGAAGCTTTCTTT. The full variable domain, with the rest looked up from reference TRBV7-9 and TRBJ1-1, is DTGVSQNPRHKITKRGQNVTFRCDPISEHNRLYWYRQTLGQGPEFLTYFQNEAQLEKSRLLSDRFSAERPKGSFSTLEIQRTEQGDSAMYLCASSFGAGEAFFGQGTRLTVV.